This TCR beta chain appears in the sequencing data of a study of PD-1 blockade in classical Hodgkin lymphoma (dated by TCRdb to between 2020 and 2021). Context from the whole study: Nivolumab dosing was 3 mg/kg intravenously every 2 weeks, continuing until either disease progression or unacceptable toxicity. A peripheral blood immune signature of response to PD-1 blockade in classical Hodgkin lymphoma was defined using TCR beta sequencing and CyTOF. General study outcomes and caveats: The study was limited to a single clinical trial cohort, and causes of repertoire differences, possibly disease activity or prior therapy, remained undefined. Lower diversity was observed in patients in whom nivolumab was started less than 1 year after ASCT, and these patients were excluded from later analyses so that confounding by immune reconstitution would be avoided. CD4+ but not CD8+ TCR diversity rose significantly by C4D1 (p=0.0027 vs p=0.16), most apparent in complete responders (p=0.02). Baseline TCR diversity was reported to be lower in newly diagnosed patients than in healthy donors, and even lower in relapsed/refractory patients. Baseline diversity similar to that of newly diagnosed patients was observed in trial patients achieving complete response, whereas significantly lower diversity was observed in partial responders and progressors.

Trimming at the junction amounts to 4 bases on V and 7 bases on J, and the germline ends lie 11 bases apart. The germline V gene supplies CDR1 ENHRY and CDR2 SYGVKD. The CDR3 holds 13 amino acids from the cysteine to the phenylalanine. The only DNA kept is the CDR3, 39 bases in frame from the first base. The Qiagen DNeasy kit was used to extract genomic DNA both from unsorted PBMCs and from the negatively selected CD4+ and CD8+ fractions. TCR beta CDR3 regions were subjected to amplification by immunoSEQ multiplex PCR with primers that anneal to V and J segments. A synthetic immune receptor repertoire was used to minimize amplification bias, and any residual bias was removed computationally once sequencing was done. On the study's bioinformatics: Repertoire diversity was quantified as the Shannon entropy index using custom Python scripts. Unsorted, CD4+ and CD8+ repertoires were analyzed separately, except in combined analyses where CD4+ and CD8+ sequences were merged in silico. Clonal expansion was defined as at least a 2-fold frequency increase after treatment relative to C1D1, with a pseudocount of 0.5 for undetected baseline clones. Singleton clones were defined as clones with 0 or 1 copy at C1D1, and non-singleton clones were defined as clones with 2 or more copies. By matching protein sequences in sorted samples from the same patient, clones expanded in unsorted samples were annotated as CD4+, CD8+ or unknown. Wilcoxon tests on paired samples were used to test changes in diversity from C1D1 to C4D1. Here the immuneACCESS table is served through TCRdb, limited to in-frame sequences with V and J called. Missing clones are a known gap in these copies; in checked studies unresolved V genes cover under half, and the rest lacks a known reason. V, J and clone size derive from that table, while D and trimming were established from the DNA sequence. This sample has 25,000 to 30,000 clones in its table, and about four fifths of those were observed once. In total, the top ten clones hold under 20% of the sample.

Regarding this clone: Its antigen remains unidentified. No per-base quality is available; no much larger clone lies one base away.

The time point label for this specimen denotes: cycle 4 day 1 (C4D1), after about 6 weeks of nivolumab. Every trial patient had relapsed after autologous stem cell transplantation, and cohorts A, B and C differed in prior brentuximab vedotin exposure. The trial cohort included 55 to 65 patients with relapsed/refractory classical Hodgkin lymphoma, and each patient had a best overall response of complete response, partial response or progressive disease. Trial patients were treated with single-agent nivolumab in the multi-cohort phase II CheckMate 205 trial. An independent review committee assessed best overall response using the 2007 International Working Group response criteria. Trial PBMCs were obtained immediately prior to nivolumab initiation (C1D1) and on therapy at cycle 2 day 1 and cycle 4 day 1. Peripheral blood was collected in 8 mL Vacutainer Cell Preparation Tubes, from which PBMCs were isolated by centrifugation and then cryopreserved.

The chain is made from TRBV10-3 and TRBJ1-5; TRBD1 is perhaps the D gene, given 5 matching bases. The TCR sequence derives from a human donor with classical Hodgkin lymphoma. The specimen was peripheral blood mononuclear cells (PBMCs), collected before the fourth cycle of nivolumab. The sequenced DNA: TGTGCCATCAGTGGAGGGGACCGCCAGCCCCAGCATTTT. It specifies CAISGGDRQPQHF.